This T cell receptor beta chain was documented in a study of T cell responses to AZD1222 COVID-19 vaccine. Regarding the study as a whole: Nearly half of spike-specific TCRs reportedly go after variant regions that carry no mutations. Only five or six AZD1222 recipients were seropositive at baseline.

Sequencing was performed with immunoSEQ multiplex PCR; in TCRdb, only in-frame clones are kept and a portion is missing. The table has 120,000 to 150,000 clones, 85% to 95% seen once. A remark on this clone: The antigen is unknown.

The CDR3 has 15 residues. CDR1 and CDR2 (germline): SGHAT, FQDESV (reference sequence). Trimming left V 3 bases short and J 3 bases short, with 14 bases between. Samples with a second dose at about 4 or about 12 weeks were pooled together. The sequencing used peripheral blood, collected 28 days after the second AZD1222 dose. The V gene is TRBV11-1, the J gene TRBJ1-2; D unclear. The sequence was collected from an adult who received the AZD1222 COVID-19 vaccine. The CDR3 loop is CASSLIGSGHYGYTF. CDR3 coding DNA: TGTGCCAGCAGCTTGATCGGTTCGGGCCACTATGGCTACACCTTC.